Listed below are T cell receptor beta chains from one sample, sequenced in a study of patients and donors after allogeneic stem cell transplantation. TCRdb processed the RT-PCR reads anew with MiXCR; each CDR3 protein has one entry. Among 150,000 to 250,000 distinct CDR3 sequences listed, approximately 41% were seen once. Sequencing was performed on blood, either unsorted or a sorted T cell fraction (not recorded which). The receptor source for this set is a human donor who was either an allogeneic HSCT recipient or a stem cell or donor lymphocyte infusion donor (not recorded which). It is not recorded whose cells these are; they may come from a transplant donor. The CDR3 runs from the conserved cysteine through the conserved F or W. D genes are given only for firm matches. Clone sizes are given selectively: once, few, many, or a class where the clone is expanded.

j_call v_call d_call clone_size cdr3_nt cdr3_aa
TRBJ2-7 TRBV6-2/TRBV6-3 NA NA TGTGCCAGCAGTTCCGAGACTAGTCCATACGAGCAGTACTTC CASSSETSPYEQYF
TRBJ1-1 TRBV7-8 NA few TGTGCCAGCAGTTACCGGGTCTTGGGTGGTGAAGCTTTCTTT CASSYRVLGGEAFF
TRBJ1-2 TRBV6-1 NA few TGTGCCAGCAGTGCGGAGTATGGCTACACCTTC CASSAEYGYTF
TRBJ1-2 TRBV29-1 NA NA TGCAGCGTTGATGCCCTGACAGACTATGGCTACACCTTC CSVDALTDYGYTF
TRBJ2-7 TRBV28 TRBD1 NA TGTGCCAGCACGGACACCGGGACAGGGGTGCCGGACGAGCAGTACTTC CASTDTGTGVPDEQYF
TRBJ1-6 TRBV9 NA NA TGTGCCAGCAGCGTGGCCGATAATTCACCCCTCCACTTT CASSVADNSPLHF
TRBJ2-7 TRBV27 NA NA TGTGCCAGCAGTTTATTTTACAGAAATTACGAGCAGTACTTC CASSLFYRNYEQYF
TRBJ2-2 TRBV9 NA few TGTGCCAGCAGCGCCGGGACTTGGGACGGGGAGCTGTTTTTT CASSAGTWDGELFF
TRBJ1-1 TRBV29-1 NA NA TGCAGCGTTGGGGAGGGCCCGGGGACTGAAGCTTTCTTT CSVGEGPGTEAFF
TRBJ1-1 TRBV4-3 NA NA TGCGCCAGCAGCCAAGATCTTCGGAAAGGACAAGGCGCTTTCTTT CASSQDLRKGQGAFF
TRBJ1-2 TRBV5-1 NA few TGCGCCAGCACCGATCCAGTCGACTATGGCTACACCTTC CASTDPVDYGYTF
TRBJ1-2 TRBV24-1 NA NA TGTGCCACCAGTGATTTTTCCCCGGGACTTAACTATGGCTACACCTTC CATSDFSPGLNYGYTF
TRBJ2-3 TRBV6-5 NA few TGTGCCAGCAACGGGGCGGACACTCCAGATACGCAGTATTTT CASNGADTPDTQYF
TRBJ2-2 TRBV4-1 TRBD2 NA TGCGCCAGCAGCCAAGAGTCTAGCGGCCTCACCGGGGAGCTGTTTTTT CASSQESSGLTGELFF
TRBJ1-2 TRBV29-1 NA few TGCAGCGTTGTAAGAGGGATCCATGGCTACACCTTC CSVVRGIHGYTF
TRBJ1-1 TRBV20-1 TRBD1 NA TGCAGTGCTTTGTCGACAGGGGGCTCAGCTTTCTTT CSALSTGGSAFF
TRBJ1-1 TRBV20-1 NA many TGCAGTGCCGCTAATCGTCCGGGACAGAACACTGAAGCTTTCTTT CSAANRPGQNTEAFF
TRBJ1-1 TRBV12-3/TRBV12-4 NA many TGTGCCAGCAGTGTAAGGGGCACTGAAGCTTTCTTT CASSVRGTEAFF
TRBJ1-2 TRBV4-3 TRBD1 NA TGCGCCAGCAGCCCATCAGCCGGGACAGGAGAAAATGGCTACACCTTC CASSPSAGTGENGYTF
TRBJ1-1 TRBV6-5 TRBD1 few TGTGCCAGCAGTCGGCCCGGGACAGCCGAAGCTTTCTTT CASSRPGTAEAFF
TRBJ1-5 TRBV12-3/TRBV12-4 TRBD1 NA TGTGCCAGCAGCCTGGATTCAGGGGGCAGGAGCAATCAGCCCCAGCATTTT CASSLDSGGRSNQPQHF
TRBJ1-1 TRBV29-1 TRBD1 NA TGCAGCGTTGTCGGGACAGGGGATGAAGCTTTCTTT CSVVGTGDEAFF
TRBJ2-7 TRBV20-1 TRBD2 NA TGCAGTGCCACGGGACTAGCGGTGGCATACGAGCAGTACTTC CSATGLAVAYEQYF
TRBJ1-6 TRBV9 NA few TGTGCCAGCAGCGTCCAGGCCGCTTATAATTCACCCCTCCACTTT CASSVQAAYNSPLHF
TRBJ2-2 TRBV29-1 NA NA TGCAGCCTTGGATTCGGGACTTCGGAGCTGTTTTTT CSLGFGTSELFF
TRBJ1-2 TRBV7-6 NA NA TGTGCCAGCAGCTTAGAAACCGGGACATCTACTAACTATGGCTACACCTTC CASSLETGTSTNYGYTF
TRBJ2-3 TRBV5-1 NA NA TGCGCCAGCAGCTTGGTTACTGGCGGCACTCGCACAGATACGCAGTATTTT CASSLVTGGTRTDTQYF
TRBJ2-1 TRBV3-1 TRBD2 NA TGTGCCAGCAGCCTCAGAGTCCGGACTAGCGGGAGCGATGAGCAGTTCTTC CASSLRVRTSGSDEQFF
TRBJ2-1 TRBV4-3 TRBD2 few TGCGCCAGCAGCCAGCTTAGCGGGATTAACAATGAGCAGTTCTTC CASSQLSGINNEQFF
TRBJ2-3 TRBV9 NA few TGTGCCAGCAGCGTAGAACAAACAGATACGCAGTATTTT CASSVEQTDTQYF
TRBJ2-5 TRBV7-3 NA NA TGTGCCAAAAGGAGGGGGCTTAGTCAAGAGACCCAGTACTTC CAKRRGLSQETQYF
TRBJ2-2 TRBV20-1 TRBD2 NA TGCAGTGCTAGGGGACCGGGACTAGCGCTTTACGGGGAGCTGTTTTTT CSARGPGLALYGELFF
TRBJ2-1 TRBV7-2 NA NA TGTGCCAGCACCTCCTTCTCGACTACCGAGGCTTACAATGAGCAGTTCTTC CASTSFSTTEAYNEQFF
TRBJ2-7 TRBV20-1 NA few TGCAGTGCTAGAGATCGGGCCCCCGGTTACGAGCAGTACTTC CSARDRAPGYEQYF
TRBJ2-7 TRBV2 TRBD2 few TGTGCCAGCTTGGGGACTAGCGGGACGTACGAGCAGTACTTC CASLGTSGTYEQYF
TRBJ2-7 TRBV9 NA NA TGTGCCAGCAGCGTCCTCCCGGACGTGGGGGAGCAGTACTTC CASSVLPDVGEQYF
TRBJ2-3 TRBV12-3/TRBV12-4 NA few TGTGCCAGCAGTTTAGAGCGGTCCACAGATACGCAGTATTTT CASSLERSTDTQYF
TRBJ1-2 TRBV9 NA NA TGTGCCAGCAGCGTATCGCCCCCAGGGGCAGGGGCGAACTATGGCTACACCTTC CASSVSPPGAGANYGYTF
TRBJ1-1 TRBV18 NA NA TGTGCCAGCTCACCCGGAGCAGCACCCTACACTGAAGCTTTCTTT CASSPGAAPYTEAFF
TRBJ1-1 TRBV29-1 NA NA TGCAGCGTTCCCAGGACGTCGATGAACACTGAAGCTTTCTTT CSVPRTSMNTEAFF
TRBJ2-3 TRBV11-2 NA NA TGTGCCAGCAGCATCGACTGGAGCACAGATACGCAGTATTTT CASSIDWSTDTQYF
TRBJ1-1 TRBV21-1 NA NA TGTGCCAGCAGCAAAGCGGAGGGGGCGGCTGAAGCTTTCTTT CASSKAEGAAEAFF
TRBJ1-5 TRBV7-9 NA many TGCGCCAGCAGCTTGGGTAATAGCAATCAGCCCCAGCATTTT CASSLGNSNQPQHF
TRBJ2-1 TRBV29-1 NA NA TGCAGCCATCAGGGCTCTGGGGTATATGAGCAGTTCTTC CSHQGSGVYEQFF
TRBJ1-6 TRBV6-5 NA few TGTGCCAGCACTGGGGGCGTAGGCTCACCCCTCCACTTT CASTGGVGSPLHF